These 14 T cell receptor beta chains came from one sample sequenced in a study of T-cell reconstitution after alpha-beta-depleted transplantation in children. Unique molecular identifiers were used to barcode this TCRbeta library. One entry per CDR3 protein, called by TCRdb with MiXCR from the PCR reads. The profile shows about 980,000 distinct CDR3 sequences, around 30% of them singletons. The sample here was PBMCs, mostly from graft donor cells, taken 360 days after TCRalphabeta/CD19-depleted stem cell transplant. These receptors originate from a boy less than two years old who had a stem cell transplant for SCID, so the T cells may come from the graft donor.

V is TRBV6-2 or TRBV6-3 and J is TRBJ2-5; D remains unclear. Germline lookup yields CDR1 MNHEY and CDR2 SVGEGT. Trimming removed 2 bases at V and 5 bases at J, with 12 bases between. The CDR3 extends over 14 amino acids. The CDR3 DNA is TGTGCCAGCAGTTACCTGACTCCCGGGGAGACCCAGTACTTC. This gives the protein CASSYLTPGETQYF.

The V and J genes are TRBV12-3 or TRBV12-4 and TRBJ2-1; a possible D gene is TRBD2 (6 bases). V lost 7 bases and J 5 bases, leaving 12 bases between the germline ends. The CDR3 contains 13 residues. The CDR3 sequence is CASNRAGHNEQFF. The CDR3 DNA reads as TGTGCCAGCAATAGGGCGGGGCACAATGAGCAGTTCTTC.

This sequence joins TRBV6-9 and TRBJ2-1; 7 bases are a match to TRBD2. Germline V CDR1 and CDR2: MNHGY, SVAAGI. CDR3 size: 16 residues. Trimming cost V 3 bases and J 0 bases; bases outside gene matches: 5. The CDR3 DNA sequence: TGTGCCAGCAGTTACGGGAGGACATCCTCCTACAATGAGCAGTTCTTC. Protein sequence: CASSYGRTSSYNEQFF.

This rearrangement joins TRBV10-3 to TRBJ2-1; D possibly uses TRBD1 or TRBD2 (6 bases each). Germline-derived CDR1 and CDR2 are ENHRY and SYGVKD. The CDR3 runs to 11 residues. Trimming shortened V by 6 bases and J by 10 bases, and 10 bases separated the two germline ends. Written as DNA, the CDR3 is TGTGCCATCAGGGGGGGCATGGAGCAGTTCTTC. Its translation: CAIRGGMEQFF.

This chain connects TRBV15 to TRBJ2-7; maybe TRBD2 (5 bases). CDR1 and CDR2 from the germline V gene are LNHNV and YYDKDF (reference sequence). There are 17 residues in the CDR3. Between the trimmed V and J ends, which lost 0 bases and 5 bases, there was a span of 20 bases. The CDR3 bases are TGTGCCACCAGCAGAGATAGGACCCGGGAACCTCTAAACGAGCAGTACTTC. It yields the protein CATSRDRTREPLNEQYF.

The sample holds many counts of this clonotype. CDR3 nucleotides: TGTGCCAGCAGCTTGACTAGCGGGGGGGCAGGAGATACGCAGTATTTT. Translation: CASSLTSGGAGDTQYF. This chain uses TRBV7-2 with TRBJ2-3, with 14 bases fitting TRBD2. Trimming took 3 bases from V and 5 from J; bases not matched to a gene: 4. CDR3 length: 16 amino acids. CDR1 and CDR2 from the germline V gene are SGHTA and FQGNSA.

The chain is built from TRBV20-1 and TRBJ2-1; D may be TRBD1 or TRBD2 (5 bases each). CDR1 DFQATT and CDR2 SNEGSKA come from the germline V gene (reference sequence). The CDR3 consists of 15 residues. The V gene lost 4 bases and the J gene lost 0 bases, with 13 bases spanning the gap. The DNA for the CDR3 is TGCAGTGCTACCCCGGGGACGAGCTCCTACAATGAGCAGTTCTTC. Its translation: CSATPGTSSYNEQFF.

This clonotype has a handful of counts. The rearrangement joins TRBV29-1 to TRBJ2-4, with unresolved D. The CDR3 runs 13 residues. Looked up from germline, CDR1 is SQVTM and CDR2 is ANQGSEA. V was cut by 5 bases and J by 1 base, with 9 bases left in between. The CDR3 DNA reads TGCAGCGTTAATCGACTCGCCAAAAACATTCAGTACTTC. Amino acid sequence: CSVNRLAKNIQYF.

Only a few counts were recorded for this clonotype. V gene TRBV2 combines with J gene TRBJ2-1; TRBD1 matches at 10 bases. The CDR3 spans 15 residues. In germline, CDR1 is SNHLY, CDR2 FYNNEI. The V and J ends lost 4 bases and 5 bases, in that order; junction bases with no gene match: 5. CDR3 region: CASSVGGTGDNEQFF. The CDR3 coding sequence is TGTGCCAGCAGTGTTGGCGGGACAGGGGACAATGAGCAGTTCTTC. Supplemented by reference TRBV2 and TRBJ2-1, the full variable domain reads EPEVTQTPSHQVTQMGQEVILRCVPISNHLYFYWYRQILGQKVEFLVSFYNNEISEKSEIFDDQFSVERPDGSNFTLKIRSTKLEDSAMYFCASSVGGTGDNEQFFGPGTRLTVL.

The CDR3 sequence: CASSLWGGTGYYEQYF. The DNA for the CDR3 is TGTGCCAGCAGTTTATGGGGGGGAACAGGGTACTACGAGCAGTACTTC. The rearrangement links TRBV28 to TRBJ2-7, with D possibly being TRBD1 or TRBD2 (6 bases each). The V gene's germline CDR1 is MDHEN and CDR2 SYDVKM. V lost 0 bases and J lost 3, with 15 bases in between. The CDR3 spans 16 residues.

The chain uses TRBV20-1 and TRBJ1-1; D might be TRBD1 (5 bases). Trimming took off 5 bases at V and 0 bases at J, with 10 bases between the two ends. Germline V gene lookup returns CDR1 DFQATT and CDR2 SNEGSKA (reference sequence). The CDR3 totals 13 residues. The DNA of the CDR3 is TGCAGTGCTTACGGGACGGTGAACACTGAAGCTTTCTTT. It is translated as CSAYGTVNTEAFF.

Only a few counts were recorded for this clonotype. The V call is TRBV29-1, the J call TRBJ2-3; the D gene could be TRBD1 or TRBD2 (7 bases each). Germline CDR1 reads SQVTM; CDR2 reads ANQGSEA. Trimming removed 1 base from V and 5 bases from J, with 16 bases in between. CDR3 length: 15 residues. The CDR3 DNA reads TGCAGCGTTGAAGGGGAGGGGGCAGGCGGAGATACGCAGTATTTT. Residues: CSVEGEGAGGDTQYF.

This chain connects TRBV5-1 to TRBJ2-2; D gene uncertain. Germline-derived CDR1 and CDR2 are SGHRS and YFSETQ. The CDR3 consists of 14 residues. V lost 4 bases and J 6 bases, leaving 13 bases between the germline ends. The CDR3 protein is CASSLFLEPGELFF. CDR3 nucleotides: TGCGCCAGCAGCCTTTTCCTCGAACCCGGGGAGCTGTTTTTT.

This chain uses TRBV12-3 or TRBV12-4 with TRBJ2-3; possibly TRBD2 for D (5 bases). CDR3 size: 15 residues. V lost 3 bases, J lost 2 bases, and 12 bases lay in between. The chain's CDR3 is CASSFFASFTDTQYF. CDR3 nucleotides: TGTGCCAGCAGTTTTTTCGCTAGCTTCACAGATACGCAGTATTTT.